This T cell receptor beta chain is drawn from a study of blood T cells in healthy people across ages. This CDR3 spans 15 amino acids. Germline V gives CDR1 MGHRA, CDR2 YSYEKL. V lost 5 bases, J lost 6 bases, and 19 bases lay in between. Alongside a J-beta primer mix, a sample-barcoded 5' primer served in a second PCR lasting about 7 to 11 cycles. TCRdb passed the 5' RACE reads through MiXCR, listing each CDR3 protein once. Here the sample spans 550,000 to 750,000 distinct CDR3 sequences, under 25% being singletons. Whole-study results and caveats: As age increased, TCR beta diversity per million T cells fell in a roughly linear fashion.

This clonotype was seen ten or more times. The antigen is undetermined. Sequencing input: blood. The TCR comes from a man in his 70s in good health. The chain links TRBV4-1 to TRBJ1-1, with D hard to call. This CDR3 is CASSSQRQVSAEAFF. The CDR3 DNA sequence: TGCGCCAGCAGCTCCCAAAGGCAGGTCTCGGCTGAAGCTTTCTTT.